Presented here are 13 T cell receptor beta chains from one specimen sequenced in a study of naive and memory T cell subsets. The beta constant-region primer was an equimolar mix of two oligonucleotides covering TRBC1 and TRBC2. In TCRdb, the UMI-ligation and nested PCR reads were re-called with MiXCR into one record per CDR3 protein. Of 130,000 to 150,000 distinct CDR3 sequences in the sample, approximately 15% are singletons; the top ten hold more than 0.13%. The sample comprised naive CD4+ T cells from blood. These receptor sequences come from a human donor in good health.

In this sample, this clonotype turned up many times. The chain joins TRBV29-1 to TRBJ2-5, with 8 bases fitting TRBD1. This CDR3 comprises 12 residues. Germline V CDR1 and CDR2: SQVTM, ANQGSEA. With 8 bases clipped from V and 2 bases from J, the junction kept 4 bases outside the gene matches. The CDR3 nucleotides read TGCAGCAGTGACAGGGGTCAAGAGACCCAGTACTTC. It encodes CSSDRGQETQYF.

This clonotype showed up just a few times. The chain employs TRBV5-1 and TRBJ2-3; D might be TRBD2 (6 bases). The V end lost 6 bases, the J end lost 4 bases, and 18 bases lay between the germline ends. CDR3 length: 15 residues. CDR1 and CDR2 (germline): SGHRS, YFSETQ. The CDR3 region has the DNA TGCGCCAGCAACTATAACGGGAGAGACGCAGATACGCAGTATTTT. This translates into CASNYNGRDADTQYF.

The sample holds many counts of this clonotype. The CDR3 DNA reads TGTGCCAGCTCACTCGGACAGAACACTGAAGCTTTCTTT. Translating gives CASSLGQNTEAFF. The rearrangement joins TRBV12-3 or TRBV12-4 to TRBJ1-1; D is possibly TRBD1 (5 bases). The CDR3 spans 13 residues. V was trimmed by 8 bases and J by 1 base, leaving 11 bases between them.

The CDR3 sequence: CSFSRAEGDEQYF. CDR3 bases: TGCAGCTTTAGCAGGGCGGAAGGCGACGAGCAGTACTTC. This chain uses TRBV29-1 with TRBJ2-7, with D perhaps TRBD1 (5 bases). Trimming took off 8 bases at V and 5 bases at J, with 19 bases between the two ends. The germline V gene encodes CDR1 SQVTM and CDR2 ANQGSEA. The CDR3 runs 13 residues.

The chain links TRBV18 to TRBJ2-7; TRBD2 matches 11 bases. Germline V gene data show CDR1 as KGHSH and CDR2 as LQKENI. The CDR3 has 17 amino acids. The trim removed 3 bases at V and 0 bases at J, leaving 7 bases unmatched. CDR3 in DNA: TGTGCCAGCTCACCGCAAAGACTAGCGGGAATCTCCTACGAGCAGTACTTC. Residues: CASSPQRLAGISYEQYF. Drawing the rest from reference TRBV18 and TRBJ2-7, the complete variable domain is NAGVMQNPRHLVRRRGQEARLRCSPMKGHSHVYWYRQLPEEGLKFMVYLQKENIIDESGMPKERFSAEFPKEGPSILRIQQVVRGDSAAYFCASSPQRLAGISYEQYFGPGTRLTVT.

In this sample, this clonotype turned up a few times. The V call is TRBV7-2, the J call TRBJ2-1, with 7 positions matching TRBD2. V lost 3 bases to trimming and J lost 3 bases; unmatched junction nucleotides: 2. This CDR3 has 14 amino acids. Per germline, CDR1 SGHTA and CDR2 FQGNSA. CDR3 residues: CASSFGGGYNEQFF. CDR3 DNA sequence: TGTGCCAGCAGCTTCGGCGGGGGCTACAATGAGCAGTTCTTC.

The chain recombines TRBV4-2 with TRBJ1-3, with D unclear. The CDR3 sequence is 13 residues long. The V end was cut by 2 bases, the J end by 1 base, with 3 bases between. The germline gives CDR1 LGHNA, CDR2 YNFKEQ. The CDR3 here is CASSQSSGNTIYF. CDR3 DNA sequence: TGTGCCAGCAGCCAATCTTCTGGAAACACCATATATTTT.

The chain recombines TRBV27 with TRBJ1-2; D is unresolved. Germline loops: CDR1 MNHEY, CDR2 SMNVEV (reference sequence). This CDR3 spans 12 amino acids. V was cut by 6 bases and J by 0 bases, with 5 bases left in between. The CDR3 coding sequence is TGTGCCAGCAGGAGAGCTAACTATGGCTACACCTTC. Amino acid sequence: CASRRANYGYTF.

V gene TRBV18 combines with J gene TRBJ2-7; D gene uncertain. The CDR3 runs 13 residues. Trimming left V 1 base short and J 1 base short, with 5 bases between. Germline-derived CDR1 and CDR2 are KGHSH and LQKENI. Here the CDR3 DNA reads TGTGCCAGCTCACCACAGAATTCCTACGAGCAGTACTTC. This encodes CASSPQNSYEQYF.

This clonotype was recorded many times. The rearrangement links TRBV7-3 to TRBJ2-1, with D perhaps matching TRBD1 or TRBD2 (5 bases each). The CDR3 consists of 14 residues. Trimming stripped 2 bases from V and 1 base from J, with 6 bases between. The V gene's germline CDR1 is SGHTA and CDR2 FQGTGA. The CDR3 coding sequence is TGTGCCAGCAGCTTAGAGGGGTCCTACAATGAGCAGTTCTTC. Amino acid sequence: CASSLEGSYNEQFF.

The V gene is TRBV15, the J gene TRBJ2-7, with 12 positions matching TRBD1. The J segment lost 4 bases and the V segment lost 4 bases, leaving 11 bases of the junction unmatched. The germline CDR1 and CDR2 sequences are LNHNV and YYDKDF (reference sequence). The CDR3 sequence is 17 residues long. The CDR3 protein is CATSKGTGGDKAYEQYF. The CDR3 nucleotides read TGTGCCACCAGCAAAGGGACAGGGGGCGACAAGGCGTACGAGCAGTACTTC. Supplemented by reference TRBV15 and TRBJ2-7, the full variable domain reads DAMVIQNPRYQVTQFGKPVTLSCSQTLNHNVMYWYQQKSSQAPKLLFHYYDKDFNNEADTPDNFQSRRPNTSFCFLDIRSPGLGDTAMYLCATSKGTGGDKAYEQYFGPGTRLTVT.

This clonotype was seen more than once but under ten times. The CDR3 nucleotides are TGTGCCAGCAGCCGGGACAGGGTGAACTATGGCTACACCTTC. Its protein is CASSRDRVNYGYTF. This chain connects TRBV6-2 or TRBV6-3 to TRBJ1-2; 9 nucleotides match TRBD1. Trimming at V came to 6 bases and at J to 2 bases, leaving 4 bases not matched to a gene. Germline values: CDR1 MNHEY, CDR2 SVGEGT. This CDR3 is 14 amino acids long.

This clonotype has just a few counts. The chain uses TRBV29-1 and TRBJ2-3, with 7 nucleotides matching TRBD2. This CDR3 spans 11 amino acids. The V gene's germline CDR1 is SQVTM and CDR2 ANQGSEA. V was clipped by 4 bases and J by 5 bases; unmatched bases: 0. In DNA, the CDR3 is TGCAGCGTTGGCGGGAGAGATACGCAGTATTTT. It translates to CSVGGRDTQYF.